The 6 T cell receptor beta chains below all came from one sample that was sequenced in a study of metastatic and nonmetastatic thyroid tumors. TCRdb reanalyzed the PCR reads with MiXCR. The sample has about 43,000 clones; 3% to 3.5% are singletons. All patients were treatment-naive before thyroid surgery. The sequencing sample was made of blood. These receptors were obtained from a female donor with papillary thyroid cancer or a benign thyroid nodule (not recorded which). Some clones in this sample may be carry-over from other donors' samples.

This clone was observed a few times. The chain couples TRBV6-2 or TRBV6-3 to TRBJ1-4; D perhaps matches TRBD1 (5 bases). With 8 bases removed from V and 0 bases from J, the gap between germline ends came to 7 bases. In germline, CDR1 is MNHEY, CDR2 SVGEGT. The CDR3 is 13 amino acids. The CDR3 loop reads CASRQTTNEKLFF. The CDR3 nucleotides are TGTGCCAGCCGACAGACAACTAATGAAAAACTGTTTTTT.

The sample holds many counts of this clone. J is TRBJ1-3 and V is TRBV5-6; D is possibly TRBD1 (5 bases). Germline V gives CDR1 SGHDT, CDR2 YYEEEE. V lost 4 bases, J lost 6 bases, and 20 bases lay in between. The CDR3 sequence is 16 residues long. The CDR3: CASSQTRKGLENTIYF. The CDR3, as DNA: TGTGCCAGCAGCCAGACAAGGAAGGGACTGGAAAACACCATATATTTT.

There are a few counts of this clone. The J gene is TRBJ2-3, the V gene TRBV11-2, with 11 bases lining up with TRBD2. With V trimmed by 5 bases and J by 2 bases, 3 bases remained unmatched. There are 15 residues in the CDR3. Germline V gene sequence: CDR1 SGHAT, CDR2 FQNNGV. CDR3 nucleotide sequence: TGTGCCAGCAGCACACTAGCGGGAGTCACAGATACGCAGTATTTT. Its translation is CASSTLAGVTDTQYF.

This clone was observed at least ten times. CDR3 sequence reads: CSARDGAGRETQYF. The CDR3 bases are TGCAGTGCTAGAGATGGGGCAGGGCGGGAGACCCAGTACTTC. The chain has TRBV20-1 and TRBJ2-5, with a weak D call TRBD1 (5 bases). CDR3 size: 14 residues. Trimming took off 0 bases at V and 5 bases at J, with 13 bases between the two ends. The germline V gene has CDR1 DFQATT and CDR2 SNEGSKA (reference sequence).

This clone has just a few counts. At one end, the junction sequence differs from germline, possibly due to a read error. The rearrangement links TRBV6-9 to TRBJ1-2; no clear D. This CDR3 is built from 16 residues. CDR1 is MNHGY and CDR2 is SVAAGI in the germline V gene. The CDR3 coding sequence is TGTGCCAGAAGTTCCCGAGGGCTCAGCCCTAACTATGGATACACCTTC. As protein: CARSSRGLSPNYGYTF.

For this clone: A much larger clone differs by one base, so this may be a read error. Other DNA sequences in the same sample also yield this CDR3. The gene calls are TRBV3-1 and TRBJ1-1; D ambiguous. The CDR3 extends over 14 amino acids. Germline-derived CDR1 and CDR2 are LGHDT and YNNKEL (reference sequence). This chain's CDR3 is CASSHGNMNTEAFF. The CDR3 DNA is TGTGCCAGTAGCCACGGAAACATGAACACTGAAGCTTTCTTT.